Presented here are 18 T cell receptor beta chains from one specimen sequenced in a study of shared clonotypes between healthy human individuals. Measured with immunoSEQ multiplex PCR; TCRdb has only the in-frame clones, and not every one. This sample has 1.6 million or so clones, with approximately 98.5% found just once. Sequenced material: naive CD4+ T cells sorted from blood. Subset described: CD45RA+ positively selected. The receptors derive from a man in his thirties or forties in good health.

The chain is built from TRBV5-1 and TRBJ2-4; 7 bases map to TRBD2. The CDR3 extends over 15 amino acids. The ends lost 0 bases at V and 8 bases at J; junction bases unmatched: 8. Germline lookup yields CDR1 SGHRS and CDR2 YFSETQ. The CDR3 here is CASSLGLAGSDIQYF. The DNA for the CDR3 is TGCGCCAGCAGCTTGGGGTTAGCGGGTTCGGACATTCAGTACTTC.

The chain links TRBV7-9 to TRBJ2-5; D unclear. Trimming left V 5 bases short and J 13 bases short, with 5 bases between. CDR1 is SEHNR, CDR2 FQNEAQ, per germline (reference sequence). This CDR3 is 8 amino acids long. The CDR3 nucleotides read TGTGCCAGCAGCCCACGGTACTTC. Residues: CASSPRYF.

The V and J genes are TRBV4-2 and TRBJ2-1; no clear D gene. Between the trimmed V and J ends, which lost 3 bases and 0 bases, there was a span of 18 bases. CDR1 LGHNA and CDR2 YNFKEQ come from the germline V gene. This CDR3 is built from 18 residues. In nucleotides, the CDR3 is TGTGCCAGCAGCCAGCCTGAGGCGGTAATAAGCTCCTACAATGAGCAGTTCTTC. This translates into CASSQPEAVISSYNEQFF.

This chain links TRBV27 with TRBJ2-7; 16 bases are shared with TRBD2. CDR1 and CDR2 from the germline V gene are MNHEY and SMNVEV (reference sequence). The V segment lost 5 bases and the J segment 3 bases; nucleotides outside the gene matches: 7. This CDR3 is built from 17 residues. The CDR3 bases are TGTGCCAGCAGTCCGGGACTAGCGGGAGGGCGCTTCTACGAGCAGTACTTC. It yields the protein CASSPGLAGGRFYEQYF.

This rearrangement joins TRBV7-9 to TRBJ1-2; possible D gene TRBD1, 5 bases. The CDR3 loop spans 12 amino acids. Germline CDR1 reads SEHNR; CDR2 reads FQNEAQ (reference sequence). Trimming removed 5 bases from V and 2 bases from J, with 6 bases in between. The CDR3 protein is CASSGDNYGYTF. Written as DNA, the CDR3 is TGTGCCAGCAGCGGGGACAACTATGGCTACACCTTC. Looking up the rest from reference TRBV7-9 and TRBJ1-2 gives the full variable domain: DTGVSQNPRHKITKRGQNVTFRCDPISEHNRLYWYRQTLGQGPEFLTYFQNEAQLEKSRLLSDRFSAERPKGSFSTLEIQRTEQGDSAMYLCASSGDNYGYTFGSGTRLTVV.

The chain employs TRBV15 and TRBJ2-7; D unclear. Germline lookup yields CDR1 LNHNV and CDR2 YYDKDF (reference sequence). Trimming took off 0 bases at V and 6 bases at J, with 12 bases between the two ends. CDR3 length: 14 amino acids. The CDR3 loop is CATSRDPTGLEQYF. For the CDR3, the DNA is TGTGCCACCAGCAGAGATCCCACCGGCCTCGAGCAGTACTTC.

This rearrangement joins TRBV11-2 to TRBJ2-3, with D maybe TRBD2 (5 bases). Per germline, CDR1 SGHAT and CDR2 FQNNGV. The CDR3 is made up of 17 amino acids. Trimming pared 2 bases from V and 2 bases from J, leaving 17 bases between. The chain's CDR3 is CASSLLGVGRPTDTQYF. In nucleotides, the CDR3 is TGTGCCAGCAGCTTACTCGGGGTTGGGAGACCCACAGATACGCAGTATTTT.

Regarding this clone: The junction departs from the called germline gene at one end, perhaps through a read error. The V call is TRBV11-2, the J call TRBJ2-7, with TRBD2 as a possible D gene (5 bases). The germline V gene has CDR1 SGHAT and CDR2 FQNNGV. The CDR3 has 13 residues. In DNA, the CDR3 is TGTGCCAGCACCTTAGGGAGCTCCTACGAGCAGTACTTC. Encoded protein: CASTLGSSYEQYF.

The chain recombines TRBV7-9 with TRBJ2-3, with D uncertain. The V gene lost 0 bases and the J gene lost 5 bases, with 6 bases spanning the gap. CDR1 SEHNR and CDR2 FQNEAQ come from the germline V gene (reference sequence). CDR3 length: 13 amino acids. CDR3 sequence: CASSLARVDTQYF. The DNA for the CDR3 is TGTGCCAGCAGCTTAGCACGGGTAGATACGCAGTATTTT.

The chain carries TRBV25-1 and TRBJ2-3, with D perhaps matching TRBD2 (6 bases). In germline, CDR1 is MGHDK, CDR2 SYGVNS. This CDR3 spans 14 amino acids. V lost 3 bases, J lost 5 bases, and 12 bases lay in between. Here the CDR3 DNA reads TGTGCCAGCAGTGATCGACTAGTTCAAGATACGCAGTATTTT. Translating it yields CASSDRLVQDTQYF.

For this clone: The junction departs from the called germline gene at one end, perhaps through a read error. The chain combines TRBV20-1 with TRBJ2-7, with D perhaps assigned TRBD1 or TRBD2 (5 bases each). This CDR3 is 11 amino acids long. Germline V gene sequence: CDR1 DFQATT, CDR2 SNEGSKA (reference sequence). The CDR3 DNA reads TGCAGTGCTAGAGATTTGGGACGAATCGCCTTC. As protein: CSARDLGRIAF.

This chain's CDR3 is CASSLEASDQQYF. CDR3 sequence (DNA): TGTGCCAGCAGCTTAGAAGCTAGCGACCAACAGTATTTT. The chain links TRBV7-6 to TRBJ2-3, with D perhaps TRBD2 (6 bases). The CDR3 runs to 13 residues. V was shortened by 1 base and J by 12 bases, with 14 bases between the two germline ends. Germline lookup yields CDR1 SGHVS and CDR2 FNYEAQ.

V is TRBV15 and J is TRBJ2-3, with 12 bases aligning to TRBD2. From germline, CDR1 is LNHNV and CDR2 YYDKDF (reference sequence). The CDR3 is 21 amino acids. The junction had 18 bases not matched to a gene; V was cut back by 2 bases and J by 3 bases. Written as DNA, the CDR3 is TGTGCCACCAGCAGACCTACACCGGGACAGGGCACTAGCGGGAGGACAGATACGCAGTATTTT. Amino acids: CATSRPTPGQGTSGRTDTQYF.

In regard to this clone: This CDR3 is also generated by other DNA sequences in the sample. The rearrangement links TRBV18 to TRBJ1-1; no definite D call. The V gene lost 2 bases and the J gene lost 5 bases, with 9 bases spanning the gap. The CDR3 runs to 13 residues. The germline gives CDR1 KGHSH, CDR2 LQKENI. The DNA of the CDR3 is TGTGCCAGCTCACCAGTTACGGGGACTGAAGCTTTCTTT. Translated: CASSPVTGTEAFF.

Only one count was recorded for this clone. The chain couples TRBV18 to TRBJ2-7, with 10 bases aligning to TRBD2. V trimming: 1 base; J trimming: 3 bases; junction bases outside the gene matches: 6. This CDR3 is built from 16 residues. CDR1 is KGHSH, CDR2 LQKENI, per germline. This chain's CDR3 is CASSPLAGGGGYEQYF. The CDR3 coding sequence is TGTGCCAGCTCACCACTAGCGGGAGGTGGGGGCTACGAGCAGTACTTC.

The chain joins TRBV2 to TRBJ2-1; 11 positions match TRBD2. The trim removed 1 base at V and 6 bases at J, leaving 5 bases unmatched. CDR3 length: 16 residues. CDR1 and CDR2 from the germline V gene are SNHLY and FYNNEI. CDR3 protein: CASSEELAGVGNEQFF. The CDR3 nucleotides read TGTGCCAGCAGTGAAGAACTAGCGGGAGTAGGCAATGAGCAGTTCTTC.

The chain links TRBV11-2 to TRBJ2-6, with D perhaps matching TRBD1 (6 bases). Germline CDR1 SGHAT, CDR2 FQNNGV. The CDR3 has 17 amino acids. V was pared by 1 base and J by 0 bases, with 10 bases between. The DNA of the CDR3 is TGTGCCAGCAGCTTAGTACAGGGCCCCTCTGGGGCCAACGTCCTGACTTTC. Amino acid sequence: CASSLVQGPSGANVLTF.

The chain employs TRBV28 and TRBJ2-7; TRBD2 matches at 16 bases. V gave up 11 bases and J gave up 2 bases; unmatched junction bases: 3. CDR3 size: 14 residues. Germline CDR1 and CDR2: MDHEN and SYDVKM. DNA of the CDR3: TGTGCCGCCGGGACTAGCGGGAGGGCCTACGAGCAGTACTTC. Amino acid sequence: CAAGTSGRAYEQYF.